These 30 T cell receptor beta chains share one sample of origin, sequenced in a study of Graves' ophthalmopathy and Graves' hyperthyroidism. CDR3 regions of TCR beta were amplified from RNA transcripts. Second-round multiplex PCR came after first-round RT-PCR with HTBI primers. TCRdb called the multiplex PCR reads again in MiXCR, with one record for every CDR3 protein. The sample gives about 1.2 million distinct CDR3 sequences, approximately 35% of which show up once; 11% is in the top ten. The sample was peripheral blood or thyroid tissue (not recorded which). Receptor source: an adult man with Graves' hyperthyroidism.

Comment on this clonotype: Its ends do not fully match the called genes, so a read error is possible. The chain recombines TRBV12-3 or TRBV12-4 with TRBJ2-7; maybe TRBD1 (6 bases). There are 15 residues in the CDR3. CDR3 in amino acids: CASSPGRDTNYGQYF. CDR3 DNA: TGTGCCAGCAGTCCCGGTCGGGACACCAACTACGGGCAGTACTTC.

The rearrangement links TRBV12-3 or TRBV12-4 to TRBJ1-1; D is uncertain. Trimming pared 7 bases from V and 1 base from J, leaving 10 bases between. The CDR3 spans 13 residues. CDR3 amino acids: CASIRGPNTEAFF. The CDR3, as DNA: TGTGCCAGCATCAGAGGACCGAACACTGAAGCTTTCTTT.

With regard to this clonotype: At one of its ends the junction is not consistent with the germline gene, which may arise from a read error. The genes are TRBV7-2 and TRBJ2-5; TRBD1 agrees at 9 bases. The germline gives CDR1 SGHTA, CDR2 FQGNSA. The CDR3 covers 15 residues. The CDR3 is CACSSDRGPKETQYF. The CDR3 DNA reads as TGTGCCTGCAGCTCGGACAGGGGCCCTAAAGAGACCCAGTACTTC.

The chain employs TRBV19 and TRBJ2-2; a weak D match, TRBD1 (5 bases). Germline CDR1 reads LNHDA; CDR2 reads SQIVND (reference sequence). V gave up 7 bases and J gave up 4 bases, with 16 bases separating them. CDR3 length: 15 amino acids. The CDR3 DNA is TGTGCCAGTAAAATTGACAGTCGCGTCACCGGGGAGCTGTTTTTT. It codes for CASKIDSRVTGELFF.

In this sample, this clonotype turned up many times. This chain connects TRBV2 to TRBJ1-6; unclear D gene. In germline, CDR1 is SNHLY, CDR2 FYNNEI. Trimming took 5 bases from V and 6 from J, leaving 11 bases between them. This CDR3 is 14 amino acids long. CDR3 amino acids: CASSPTSSNSPLHF. In DNA, the CDR3 is TGTGCCAGCAGTCCCACATCCAGTAATTCACCCCTCCACTTT.

The sample holds many counts of this clonotype. The V call is TRBV29-1, the J call TRBJ2-7; 10 bases are a match to TRBD1. CDR3 size: 13 residues. Germline V gene data show CDR1 as SQVTM and CDR2 as ANQGSEA. With 7 bases clipped from V and 5 bases from J, the junction kept 8 bases outside the gene matches. CDR3 in amino acids: CSAVPGQGNEQYF. The CDR3 nucleotides read TGCAGCGCGGTCCCGGGACAGGGGAACGAGCAGTACTTC.

This clonotype occurred many times. V gene TRBV5-5 combines with J gene TRBJ2-7; 9 nucleotides agree with TRBD1. This CDR3 region has 15 residues. Germline CDR1 reads SGHKS; CDR2 reads YYEKEE (reference sequence). Trimming cost V 2 bases and J 2 bases; bases outside gene matches: 5. The CDR3 DNA reads as TGTGCCAGCAGCTTCCGGGACAGGGTAGCCTACGAGCAGTACTTC. It is translated as CASSFRDRVAYEQYF.

The sample holds a few counts of this clonotype. CDR3 amino acids: CASSPPGQLEQYF. CDR3 sequence (DNA): TGTGCCAGCTCACCACCGGGACAACTGGAGCAGTACTTC. The chain joins TRBV18 to TRBJ2-7, with a tentative D call TRBD1 (6 bases). This CDR3 comprises 13 residues. V was pared by 0 bases and J by 7 bases, with 10 bases between. CDR1 is KGHSH and CDR2 is LQKENI in the germline V gene.

In this sample, this clonotype turned up many times. The chain recombines TRBV29-1 with TRBJ1-4; 9 positions match TRBD1. This CDR3 is 13 amino acids long. V shed 6 bases, J shed 3 bases, and the junction held 2 bases outside the gene matches. CDR1 SQVTM and CDR2 ANQGSEA come from the germline V gene. Written as DNA, the CDR3 is TGCAGCGTAGGACAGGGGCCTAATGAAAAACTGTTTTTT. Translation: CSVGQGPNEKLFF.

For this clonotype: A much bigger clone sits one base away, suggesting this may be a read error. V is TRBV5-1 and J is TRBJ1-1, with D perhaps matching TRBD1 (5 bases). The CDR3 loop spans 15 amino acids. The germline V gene has CDR1 SGHRS and CDR2 YFSETQ. CDR3 region: CASSLVRDGNTEVFF. The CDR3 nucleotides read TGCGCCAGCAGCTTGGTGCGGGACGGCAACACTGAAGTTTTCTTT.

This clonotype appeared a few times. A much larger clone lies a single base off, so this may be a read error. CDR3 in amino acids: CATSDPGGAKASF. The CDR3 DNA reads TGTGCCACCAGTGACCCAGGGGGCGCGAAAGCTTCCTTT. The chain joins TRBV24-1 to TRBJ1-1; TRBD1 matches 8 bases. Germline V gene lookup returns CDR1 KGHDR and CDR2 SFDVKD. This CDR3 is 13 amino acids long.

This clonotype was seen repeatedly, ten times or more. The chain employs TRBV10-3 and TRBJ1-2, with a tentative D call TRBD1 (6 bases). V was cut by 6 bases and J by 8 bases, with 16 bases left in between. CDR3 length: 13 amino acids. Germline V lookup: CDR1 ENHRY, CDR2 SYGVKD. The CDR3 reads CAIRGRTALGYTF. The CDR3 DNA follows: TGTGCCATCAGGGGGAGGACAGCGTTAGGCTACACCTTC.

In its sample, this clonotype was seen a few times. V gene TRBV10-2 combines with J gene TRBJ2-3, with 7 positions matching TRBD1. This CDR3 spans 14 amino acids. V lost 8 bases, J lost 4 bases, and 9 bases stayed unmatched. Germline V CDR1 and CDR2: WSHSY, SAAADI. The CDR3 region is CASRRQGDSDTQYF. Written as DNA, the CDR3 is TGCGCCAGCCGGCGACAGGGAGACTCAGATACGCAGTATTTT.

The chain carries TRBV12-3 or TRBV12-4 and TRBJ2-7; D is possibly TRBD2 (6 bases). This CDR3 has 18 residues. V was pared by 3 bases and J by 0 bases, with 21 bases between. CDR3 nucleotides: TGTGCCAGCAGTTTTTGGGGGTCGGCGGCGGGGAACTCCTACGAGCAGTACTTC. As protein: CASSFWGSAAGNSYEQYF.

This clonotype was seen a single time. The gene calls are TRBV10-2 and TRBJ2-7; D gene uncertain. The CDR3 contains 14 residues. V was clipped by 3 bases and J by 12 bases, with 21 bases between them. Germline V gene data show CDR1 as WSHSY and CDR2 as SAAADI. The CDR3 nucleotides are TGCGCCAGCAGTGATGACATCGTCCCATACGGGCGGTACTTC. Encoded protein: CASSDDIVPYGRYF.

Ten or more counts support this clonotype. The J gene is TRBJ2-7, the V gene TRBV19, with D uncertain. The V and J ends lost 3 bases and 3 bases respectively, with 9 bases between them. Germline V gives CDR1 LNHDA, CDR2 SQIVND (reference sequence). This CDR3 region has 13 residues. CDR3 loop: CASSISPNYEQYF. The CDR3 DNA reads TGTGCCAGTAGTATTAGCCCAAACTACGAGCAGTACTTC.

This clonotype was seen many times. The chain joins TRBV5-6 to TRBJ2-7; 8 bases align to TRBD1. This CDR3 region has 13 residues. The V gene end was trimmed by 3 bases and the J gene end by 3 bases; junction bases not matched to a gene: 2. Germline loops: CDR1 SGHDT, CDR2 YYEEEE. The CDR3 DNA reads as TGTGCCAGCAGCTGGGGGACAGGCTACGAGCAGTACTTC. This sequence encodes CASSWGTGYEQYF.

V is TRBV7-9 and J is TRBJ1-5, with 10 nucleotides matching TRBD1. This CDR3 has 14 amino acids. V lost 5 bases to trimming and J lost 14 bases; unmatched junction nucleotides: 12. Germline V gene data show CDR1 as SEHNR and CDR2 as FQNEAQ (reference sequence). The chain's CDR3 is CASSPSGTGASKHF. DNA of the CDR3: TGTGCCAGCAGCCCCTCAGGGACAGGGGCTAGTAAGCATTTT.

This clonotype was counted between two and nine times. The gene calls are TRBV4-1 and TRBJ2-7; perhaps D is TRBD1 or TRBD2 (5 bases each). Germline V gene data show CDR1 as MGHRA and CDR2 as YSYEKL. There are 15 residues in the CDR3. The V end was cut by 3 bases, the J end by 6 bases, with 18 bases between. The DNA for the CDR3 is TGCGCCAGCAGCCACCTCCGGGACCGAGCTAGCGAGCAGTACTTC. As protein: CASSHLRDRASEQYF.

This clonotype was observed at least ten times. The gene calls are TRBV10-3 and TRBJ2-2, with D perhaps assigned TRBD1 or TRBD2 (5 bases each). V was trimmed by 7 bases and J by 0 bases, leaving 15 bases between them. This CDR3 region has 16 residues. CDR1 and CDR2 (germline): ENHRY, SYGVKD. In DNA form, the CDR3 reads TGTGCCATCAATCGGGGCCCAGCAACGAACACCGGGGAGCTGTTTTTT. Protein product: CAINRGPATNTGELFF.

This clonotype was found many times. The gene calls are TRBV25-1 and TRBJ2-7; TRBD1 might be the D (5 bases). The CDR3 sequence is 14 residues long. V was trimmed by 1 base and J by 2 bases, leaving 9 bases between them. From germline, CDR1 is MGHDK and CDR2 SYGVNS. The CDR3 region has the DNA TGTGCCAGCAGTGAATTCCAGGGCGCCTACGAGCAGTACTTC. Residues: CASSEFQGAYEQYF.

This rearrangement joins TRBV7-9 to TRBJ2-7, with 9 bases identical to TRBD1. The V and J ends lost 5 bases and 5 bases, in that order; junction bases with no gene match: 10. From germline, CDR1 is SEHNR and CDR2 FQNEAQ (reference sequence). This CDR3 contains 15 residues. The CDR3 loop is CASSLSGTGIHEQYF. Written as DNA, the CDR3 is TGTGCCAGCAGCCTTTCCGGGACAGGGATCCACGAGCAGTACTTC.

The gene calls are TRBV10-3 and TRBJ1-1, with D perhaps matching TRBD1 (5 bases). This CDR3 is built from 14 residues. Germline assignment: CDR1 ENHRY and CDR2 SYGVKD. The V and J ends lost 10 bases and 1 base respectively, with 16 bases between them. The CDR3 DNA reads as TGTGCCAGCAAAACGCGGGGGGGGAACACTGAAGCTTTCTTT. It specifies CASKTRGGNTEAFF.

This sequence joins TRBV7-2 and TRBJ1-6, with D uncertain. The V gene's germline CDR1 is SGHTA and CDR2 FQGNSA. Deletions cut 5 bases from V and 8 bases from J, with 13 bases between. The CDR3 spans 14 residues. The CDR3 DNA reads as TGTGCCAGCAGCACATCGTGGAGAGATTCACCCCTCCACTTT. It translates to CASSTSWRDSPLHF.

There are a few counts of this clonotype. A read error may account for a junction end that differs from germline. The chain couples TRBV10-3 to TRBJ2-7; TRBD1 matches at 9 bases. The CDR3 is 16 residues long. CDR1 is ENHRY, CDR2 SYGVKD, per germline. CDR3 residues: CASSYSSTGGLNEQYF. DNA of the CDR3: TGTGCCAGCAGTTACTCGAGCACAGGGGGCTTGAACGAGCAGTACTTC.

The V and J genes are TRBV5-6 and TRBJ1-6; 8 bases fit TRBD1. CDR3 length: 16 residues. Germline CDR1 is SGHDT and CDR2 is YYEEEE. V dropped 7 bases and J dropped 10; count of bases not matched to a gene: 16. For the CDR3, the DNA is TGTGCCAGCCCACCCCCCGGCGGCAGGGGGCAATCACCCCTCCACTTT. This translates into CASPPPGGRGQSPLHF.

To note about this clonotype: This may come from a read error, since a much larger clone is one base off. The chain carries TRBV12-3 or TRBV12-4 and TRBJ1-2; D gene uncertain. V was pared by 3 bases and J by 3 bases, with 11 bases between. CDR3 length: 14 residues. Written as DNA, the CDR3 is TGTGCCAGCAGTTTTCTCGACGGACACTATGGCTACACCTTC. Translated: CASSFLDGHYGYTF.

The V and J genes are TRBV7-9 and TRBJ1-1; D is unresolved. V lost 1 base, J lost 1 base, and 10 bases lay in between. This CDR3 contains 15 residues. The germline CDR1 and CDR2 sequences are SEHNR and FQNEAQ (reference sequence). In DNA, the CDR3 is TGTGCCAGCAGCTTAGGGTCGGGAGAGAACACTGAAGCTTTCTTT. Its protein is CASSLGSGENTEAFF.

The chain has TRBV10-3 and TRBJ1-2; TRBD1 aligns across 7 bases. V lost 6 bases and J lost 4; bases outside the gene matches: 8. The length of the CDR3 is 14 residues. CDR1 is ENHRY, CDR2 SYGVKD, per germline. CDR3 sequence (DNA): TGTGCCATCAGCCCGACAGGGAGTAGCTATGGCTACACCTTC. Its protein product is CAISPTGSSYGYTF.

At least ten counts were recorded for this clonotype. The chain couples TRBV14 to TRBJ2-5, with D possibly being TRBD2 (6 bases). The V gene lost 1 base and the J gene lost 5 bases, with 11 bases spanning the gap. In germline, CDR1 is SGHDN, CDR2 FVKESK. CDR3 size: 14 residues. The CDR3 reads CASSQVRDQETQYF. As DNA, the CDR3 is TGTGCCAGCAGCCAAGTGCGGGATCAGGAGACCCAGTACTTC.